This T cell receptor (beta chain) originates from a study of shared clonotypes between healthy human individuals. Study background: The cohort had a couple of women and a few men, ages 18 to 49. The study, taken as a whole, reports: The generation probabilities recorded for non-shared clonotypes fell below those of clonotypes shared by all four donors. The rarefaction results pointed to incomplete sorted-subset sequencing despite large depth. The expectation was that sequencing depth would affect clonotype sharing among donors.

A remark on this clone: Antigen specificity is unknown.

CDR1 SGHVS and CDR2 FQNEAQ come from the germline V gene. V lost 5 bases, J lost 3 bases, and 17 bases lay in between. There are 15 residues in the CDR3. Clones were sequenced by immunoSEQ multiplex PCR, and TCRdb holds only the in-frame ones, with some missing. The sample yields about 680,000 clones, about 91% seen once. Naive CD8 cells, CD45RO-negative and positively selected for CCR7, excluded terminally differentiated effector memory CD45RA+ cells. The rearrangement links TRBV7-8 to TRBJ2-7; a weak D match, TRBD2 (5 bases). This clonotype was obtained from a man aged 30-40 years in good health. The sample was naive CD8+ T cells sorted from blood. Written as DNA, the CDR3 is TGTGCCAGCAGCCCACGGGGTGGACCGTACTACGAGCAGTACTTC. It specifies CASSPRGGPYYEQYF.